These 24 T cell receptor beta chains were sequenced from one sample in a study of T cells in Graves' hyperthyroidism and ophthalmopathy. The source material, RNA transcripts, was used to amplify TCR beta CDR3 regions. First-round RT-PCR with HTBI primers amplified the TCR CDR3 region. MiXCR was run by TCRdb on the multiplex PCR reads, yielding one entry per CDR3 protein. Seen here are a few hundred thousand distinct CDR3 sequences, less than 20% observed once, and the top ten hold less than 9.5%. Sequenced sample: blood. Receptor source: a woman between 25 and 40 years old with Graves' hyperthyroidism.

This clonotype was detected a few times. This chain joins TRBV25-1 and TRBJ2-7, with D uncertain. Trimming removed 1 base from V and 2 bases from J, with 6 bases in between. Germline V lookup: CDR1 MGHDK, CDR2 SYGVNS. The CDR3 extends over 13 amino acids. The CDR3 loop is CASSEFLTYEQYF. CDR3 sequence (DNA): TGTGCCAGCAGTGAATTTCTGACCTACGAGCAGTACTTC.

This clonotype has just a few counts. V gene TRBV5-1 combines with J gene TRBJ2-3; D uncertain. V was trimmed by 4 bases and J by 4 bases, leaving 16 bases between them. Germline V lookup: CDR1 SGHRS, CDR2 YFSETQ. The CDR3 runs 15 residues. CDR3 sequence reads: CASSPELSVSDTQYF. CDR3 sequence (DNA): TGCGCCAGCAGCCCCGAACTTAGTGTGTCAGATACGCAGTATTTT.

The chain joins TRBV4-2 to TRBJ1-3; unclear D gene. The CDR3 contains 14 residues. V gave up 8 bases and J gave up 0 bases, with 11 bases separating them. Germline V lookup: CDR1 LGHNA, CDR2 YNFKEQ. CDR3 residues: CASGTAGSGNTIYF. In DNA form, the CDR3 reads TGTGCCAGCGGCACGGCAGGCTCTGGAAACACCATATATTTT.

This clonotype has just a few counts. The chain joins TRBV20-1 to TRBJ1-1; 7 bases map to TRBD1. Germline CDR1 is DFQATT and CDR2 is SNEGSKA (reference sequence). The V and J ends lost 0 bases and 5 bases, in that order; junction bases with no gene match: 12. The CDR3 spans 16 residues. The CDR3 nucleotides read TGCAGTGCTAGAGATTTCATGAGGGGGCAGGGGACTGAAGCTTTCTTT. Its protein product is CSARDFMRGQGTEAFF.

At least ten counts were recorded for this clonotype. This chain's CDR3 is CASSKTSGTGEQYF. CDR3 DNA: TGTGCCAGCAGTAAAACTAGCGGGACTGGGGAGCAGTACTTC. This chain connects TRBV6-1 to TRBJ2-7; 10 bases fit TRBD2. CDR1 is MNHNS, CDR2 SASEGT, per germline. With V trimmed by 5 bases and J by 7 bases, 8 bases remained unmatched. This CDR3 is built from 14 residues.

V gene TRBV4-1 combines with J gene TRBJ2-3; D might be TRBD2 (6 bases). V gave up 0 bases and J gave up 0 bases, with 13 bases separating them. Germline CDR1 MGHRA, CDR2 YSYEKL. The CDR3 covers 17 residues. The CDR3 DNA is TGCGCCAGCAGCCAAGATCGTTACGGGACTAGCACAGATACGCAGTATTTT. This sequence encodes CASSQDRYGTSTDTQYF.

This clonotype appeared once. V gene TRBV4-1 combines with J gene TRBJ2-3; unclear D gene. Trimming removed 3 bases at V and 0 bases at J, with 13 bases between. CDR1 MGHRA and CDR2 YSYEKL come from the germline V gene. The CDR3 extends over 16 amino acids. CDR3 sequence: CASSQVTSRSTDTQYF. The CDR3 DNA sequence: TGCGCCAGCAGCCAGGTAACAAGTCGGAGCACAGATACGCAGTATTTT.

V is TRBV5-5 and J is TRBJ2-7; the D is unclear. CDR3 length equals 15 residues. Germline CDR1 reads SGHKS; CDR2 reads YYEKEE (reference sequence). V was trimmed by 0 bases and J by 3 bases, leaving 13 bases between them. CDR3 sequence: CASSLALGIVYEQYF. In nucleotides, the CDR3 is TGTGCCAGCAGCTTGGCCCTTGGTATCGTCTACGAGCAGTACTTC.

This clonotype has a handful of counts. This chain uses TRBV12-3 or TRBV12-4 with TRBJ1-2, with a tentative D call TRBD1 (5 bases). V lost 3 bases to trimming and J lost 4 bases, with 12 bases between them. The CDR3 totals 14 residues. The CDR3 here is CASSFGTKGYGYTF. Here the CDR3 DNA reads TGTGCCAGCAGTTTCGGGACTAAAGGCTATGGCTACACCTTC.

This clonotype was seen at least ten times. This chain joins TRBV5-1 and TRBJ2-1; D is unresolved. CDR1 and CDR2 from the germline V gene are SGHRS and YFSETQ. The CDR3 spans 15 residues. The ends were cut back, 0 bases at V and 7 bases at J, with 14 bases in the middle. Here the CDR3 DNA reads TGCGCCAGCAGCTTGGCGGCAGGCCCCTTTAATGAGCAGTTCTTC. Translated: CASSLAAGPFNEQFF.

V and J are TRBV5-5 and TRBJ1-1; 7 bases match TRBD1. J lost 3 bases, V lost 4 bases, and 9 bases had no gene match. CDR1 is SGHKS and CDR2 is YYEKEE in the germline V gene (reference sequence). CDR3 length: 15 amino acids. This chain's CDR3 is CASSDRDSAYTEAFF. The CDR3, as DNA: TGTGCCAGCAGCGATCGGGACAGCGCCTACACTGAAGCTTTCTTT.

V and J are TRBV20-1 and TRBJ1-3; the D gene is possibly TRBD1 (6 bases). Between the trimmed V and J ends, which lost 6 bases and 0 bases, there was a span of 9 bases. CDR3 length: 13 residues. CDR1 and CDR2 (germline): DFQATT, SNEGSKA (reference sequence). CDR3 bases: TGCAGTGCGCCAGGGGTCTCTGGAAACACCATATATTTT. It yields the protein CSAPGVSGNTIYF.

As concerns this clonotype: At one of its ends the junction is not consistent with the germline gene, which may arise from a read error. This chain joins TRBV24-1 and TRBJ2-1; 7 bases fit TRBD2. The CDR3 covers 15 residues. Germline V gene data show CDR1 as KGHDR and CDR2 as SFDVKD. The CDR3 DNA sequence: TGTGCCACCAGTACCACAAGCGGGGCTCGCAATGGGCAGTTCTTC. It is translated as CATSTTSGARNGQFF.

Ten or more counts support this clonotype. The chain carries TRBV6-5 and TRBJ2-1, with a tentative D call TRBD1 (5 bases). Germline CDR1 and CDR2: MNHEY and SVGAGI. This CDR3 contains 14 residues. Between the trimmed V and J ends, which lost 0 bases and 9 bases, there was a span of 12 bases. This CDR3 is CASSYSIWGGEQFF. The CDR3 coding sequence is TGTGCCAGCAGTTACTCGATTTGGGGCGGTGAGCAGTTCTTC.

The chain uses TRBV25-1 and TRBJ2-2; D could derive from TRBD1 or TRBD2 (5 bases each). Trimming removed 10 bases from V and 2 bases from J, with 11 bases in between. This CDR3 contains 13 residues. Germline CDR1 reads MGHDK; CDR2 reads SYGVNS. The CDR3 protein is CATRELNTGELFF. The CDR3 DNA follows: TGTGCCACCAGGGAGCTAAACACCGGGGAGCTGTTTTTT.

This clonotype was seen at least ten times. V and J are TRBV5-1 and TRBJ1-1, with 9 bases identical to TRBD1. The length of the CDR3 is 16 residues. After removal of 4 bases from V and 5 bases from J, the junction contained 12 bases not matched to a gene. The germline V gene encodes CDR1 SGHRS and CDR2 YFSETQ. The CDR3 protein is CASSGDPGTGSTEAFF. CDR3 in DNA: TGCGCCAGCAGCGGAGATCCCGGGACAGGGTCGACTGAAGCTTTCTTT.

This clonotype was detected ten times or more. CDR3 nucleotide sequence: TGTGCCAGCAGGGGGGGGGCGCTCCCGGGAGGTTGGGGCTCCGAGCAGTACTTC. Protein: CASRGGALPGGWGSEQYF. The chain employs TRBV2 and TRBJ2-7, with D perhaps matching TRBD2 (7 bases). The germline V gene has CDR1 SNHLY and CDR2 FYNNEI. The CDR3 consists of 18 residues. Trimming took off 6 bases at V and 6 bases at J, with 30 bases between the two ends.

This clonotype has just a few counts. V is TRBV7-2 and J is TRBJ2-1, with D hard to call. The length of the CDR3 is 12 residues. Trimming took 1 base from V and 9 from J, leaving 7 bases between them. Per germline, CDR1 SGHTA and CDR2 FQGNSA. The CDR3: CASSLGQIEQFF. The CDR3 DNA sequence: TGTGCCAGCAGCTTAGGTCAGATTGAGCAGTTCTTC.

Here the CDR3 reads CASSSPDEGTDTQYF. In DNA, the CDR3 is TGTGCCAGCAGTTCACCAGACGAAGGCACAGATACGCAGTATTTT. The chain employs TRBV12-3 or TRBV12-4 and TRBJ2-3; no firm D call. The CDR3 covers 15 residues. V lost 4 bases and J 1 base, leaving 12 bases between the germline ends.

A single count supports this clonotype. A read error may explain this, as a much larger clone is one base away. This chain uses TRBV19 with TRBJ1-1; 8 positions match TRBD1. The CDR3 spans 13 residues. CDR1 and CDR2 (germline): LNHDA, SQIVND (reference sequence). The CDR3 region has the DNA TGTACCAGTGGGGGACAGGCCGTCACTGAAGCTTTCTTT. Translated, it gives CTSGGQAVTEAFF.

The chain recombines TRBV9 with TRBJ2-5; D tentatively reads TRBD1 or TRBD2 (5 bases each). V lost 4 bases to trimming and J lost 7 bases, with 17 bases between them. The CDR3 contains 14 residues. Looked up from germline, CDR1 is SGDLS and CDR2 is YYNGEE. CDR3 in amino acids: CASSPWTVGGTQYF. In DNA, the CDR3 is TGTGCCAGCAGCCCCTGGACGGTTGGGGGGACCCAGTACTTC.

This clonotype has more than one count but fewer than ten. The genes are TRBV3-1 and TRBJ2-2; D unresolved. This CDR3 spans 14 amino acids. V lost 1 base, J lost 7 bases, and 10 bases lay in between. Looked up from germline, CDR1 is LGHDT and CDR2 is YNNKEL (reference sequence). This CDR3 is CASSQVVGGGELFF. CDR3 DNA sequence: TGTGCCAGCAGCCAAGTTGTCGGCGGCGGGGAGCTGTTTTTT.

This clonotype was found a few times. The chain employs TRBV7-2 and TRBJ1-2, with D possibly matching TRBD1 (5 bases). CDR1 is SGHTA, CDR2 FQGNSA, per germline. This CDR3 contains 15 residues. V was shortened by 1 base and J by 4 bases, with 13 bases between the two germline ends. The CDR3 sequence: CASSLGGEGSYGYTF. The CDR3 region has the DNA TGTGCCAGCAGCTTAGGGGGGGAGGGTAGCTATGGCTACACCTTC.

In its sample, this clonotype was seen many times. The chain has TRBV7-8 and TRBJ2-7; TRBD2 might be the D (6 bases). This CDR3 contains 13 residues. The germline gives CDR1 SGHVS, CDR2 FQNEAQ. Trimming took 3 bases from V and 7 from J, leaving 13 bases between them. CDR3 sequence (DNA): TGTGCCAGCAGCTTGCGGATGGGGGGTGAGCAGTACTTC. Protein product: CASSLRMGGEQYF.